The 8 T cell receptor beta chains given below trace back to one sample, sequenced in a study of monozygotic twins with inflammatory bowel disease. After re-calling the 5' RACE reads, TCRdb lists one entry per CDR3 protein, DNA absent. There are roughly 320,000 distinct CDR3 sequences in the sample, with 5.5% to 6.5% held by the top ten. The specimen sequenced was blood. These receptors were taken from a human donor with ulcerative colitis or Crohn's disease, or a healthy co-twin of an affected twin (not recorded which).

The chain employs TRBV18 and TRBJ1-6; checking the TCRdb D call of TRBD1 is not possible without DNA. This CDR3 is built from 16 residues. From germline, CDR1 is KGHSH and CDR2 LQKENI. CDR3 protein: CASSVLSGQADSPLHF.

The chain combines TRBV4-3 with TRBJ2-1; the TCRdb call, TRBD2, lacks DNA for checking. The CDR3 spans 15 residues. CDR1 and CDR2 from the germline V gene are LGHNA and YSLEER. Here the CDR3 reads CASSRVGATNNEQFF.

J is TRBJ2-1 and V is TRBV20-1; TCRdb calls TRBD1, which cannot be checked without DNA. CDR1 and CDR2 from the germline V gene are DFQATT and SNEGSKA (reference sequence). This CDR3 comprises 15 residues. This CDR3 reads CSAPLGQGFYNEQFF.

The chain recombines TRBV12-3 or TRBV12-4 with TRBJ2-7; TCRdb designates TRBD1, a call that cannot be tested without DNA. The CDR3 consists of 15 residues. The CDR3 loop reads CASRQGGQGAYEQYF.

This chain links TRBV6-5 with TRBJ2-2. CDR3 length equals 11 residues. Germline V gene data show CDR1 as MNHEY and CDR2 as SVGAGI. The CDR3 protein is CASQSTGELFF.

The chain uses TRBV5-1 and TRBJ2-7. CDR1 SGHRS and CDR2 YFSETQ come from the germline V gene. The CDR3 has 14 amino acids. CDR3 sequence: CASSLVVDSGEQYF.

V is TRBV5-6 and J is TRBJ2-3; TCRdb picks TRBD2, but there is no DNA to check that call. The CDR3 is made up of 13 amino acids. In germline, CDR1 is SGHDT, CDR2 YYEEEE. CDR3 sequence: CASSLGASLPWYF. Based on the CDR3 plus reference TRBV5-6 and TRBJ2-3, the full variable domain is DAGVTQSPTHLIKTRGQQVTLRCSPKSGHDTVSWYQQALGQGPQFIFQYYEEEERQRGNFPDRFSGHQFPNYSSELNVNALLLGDSALYLCASSLGASLPWYFGPGTRLTVL.

J is TRBJ2-7 and V is TRBV20-1; TCRdb designates TRBD2, a call that cannot be tested without DNA. The CDR3 runs to 13 residues. Germline-derived CDR1 and CDR2 are DFQATT and SNEGSKA (reference sequence). This CDR3 is CSARSGGSDEQYF.